These 30 T cell receptor beta chains originate from one sample sequenced in a study of CD8+ T cells in alopecia areata. RNA extraction and reverse transcription yielded cDNA as sequencing template. Assay: immunoSEQ multiplex PCR; the TCRdb copy retains only in-frame clones and omits some. Of more than 100,000 clones listed, 45% to 65% were seen once; the top ten hold 4.5%. The specimen comprised CD4+ T cells sorted from blood, sampled at week 0. The receptors here all came from a human donor with alopecia areata.

This chain uses TRBV19 with TRBJ2-4, with 7 bases fitting TRBD1. Trimming at V came to 3 bases and at J to 3 bases, leaving 5 bases not matched to a gene. This CDR3 region has 15 residues. Germline lookup yields CDR1 LNHDA and CDR2 SQIVND (reference sequence). In nucleotides, the CDR3 is TGTGCCAGTAGTATCACAGGGGTGGGCAAAAACATTCAGTACTTC. Protein: CASSITGVGKNIQYF. Filled out from reference TRBV19 and TRBJ2-4, the complete variable domain reads DGGITQSPKYLFRKEGQNVTLSCEQNLNHDAMYWYRQDPGQGLRLIYYSQIVNDFQKGDIAEGYSVSREKKESFPLTVTSAQKNPTAFYLCASSITGVGKNIQYFGAGTRLSVL.

In its sample, this clone was seen a few times. The rearrangement links TRBV5-1 to TRBJ2-5; 7 bases fit TRBD2. The CDR3 is 15 residues long. Germline loops: CDR1 SGHRS, CDR2 YFSETQ. After removal of 5 bases from V and 2 bases from J, the junction contained 9 bases not matched to a gene. CDR3 in amino acids: CASRRLDGGQETQYF. Written as DNA, the CDR3 is TGCGCCAGCAGGCGACTAGACGGGGGGCAAGAGACCCAGTACTTC.

This chain connects TRBV28 to TRBJ2-7; 7 bases agree with TRBD1. The germline V gene has CDR1 MDHEN and CDR2 SYDVKM. After removal of 3 bases from V and 12 bases from J, the junction contained 11 bases not matched to a gene. This CDR3 is built from 13 residues. The CDR3 sequence is CASSFGAETGLYF. In DNA form, the CDR3 reads TGTGCCAGCAGTTTCGGGGCGGAGACAGGGCTGTACTTC.

The rearrangement links TRBV5-1 to TRBJ2-2; TRBD1 aligns across 9 bases. Looked up from germline, CDR1 is SGHRS and CDR2 is YFSETQ. Trimming at V came to 4 bases and at J to 10 bases, leaving 5 bases not matched to a gene. CDR3 size: 13 residues. The CDR3 DNA is TGCGCCAGCAGCCTCACAGGGGGCGAGGAGCTGTTTTTT. Its protein is CASSLTGGEELFF.

This clone was picked up a small number of times. This chain joins TRBV29-1 and TRBJ2-6; D may be TRBD1 (6 bases). With 6 bases removed from V and 0 bases from J, the gap between germline ends came to 12 bases. The germline CDR1 and CDR2 sequences are SQVTM and ANQGSEA. The CDR3 contains 15 residues. CDR3 coding DNA: TGCAGCGTCCGGGACACCTCCTCTGGGGCCAACGTCCTGACTTTC. Translating it yields CSVRDTSSGANVLTF.

This rearrangement joins TRBV19 to TRBJ2-2, with 8 positions matching TRBD1. J lost 6 bases, V lost 4 bases, and 1 base had no gene match. CDR1 is LNHDA and CDR2 is SQIVND in the germline V gene (reference sequence). The CDR3 consists of 13 residues. The CDR3 loop is CASSKTGAGELFF. The CDR3 coding sequence is TGTGCCAGTAGTAAGACAGGGGCCGGGGAGCTGTTTTTT.

The rearrangement links TRBV29-1 to TRBJ2-3; D unclear. V was trimmed by 4 bases and J by 1 base, leaving 6 bases between them. The V gene's germline CDR1 is SQVTM and CDR2 ANQGSEA. This CDR3 region has 12 residues. The CDR3 region has the DNA TGCAGCGTTGTTCGCGGCACAGATACGCAGTATTTT. Amino acid sequence: CSVVRGTDTQYF.

This chain links TRBV5-1 with TRBJ2-1; 10 bases map to TRBD2. Germline V CDR1 and CDR2: SGHRS, YFSETQ. The CDR3 is made up of 14 amino acids. V lost 4 bases and J lost 6; bases outside the gene matches: 4. The CDR3 is CASSARTSGNEQFF. In DNA, the CDR3 is TGCGCCAGCAGCGCCCGGACTAGCGGCAATGAGCAGTTCTTC.

A note on this clone: An end of the junction differs from the germline gene, which may be a read error. The V gene is TRBV5-1, the J gene TRBJ2-1; 8 bases are a match to TRBD2. Germline CDR1 reads SGHRS; CDR2 reads YFSETQ. The CDR3 is made up of 16 amino acids. CDR3 protein: CTSSLAVGLAVNEQFF. The CDR3 nucleotides read TGCACCAGCAGCTTGGCCGTTGGACTAGCTGTTAATGAGCAGTTCTTC.

The gene calls are TRBV10-3 and TRBJ1-1, with D hard to call. The V gene's germline CDR1 is ENHRY and CDR2 SYGVKD. The CDR3 covers 15 residues. Between the trimmed V and J ends, which lost 3 bases and 1 base, there was a span of 12 bases. The DNA of the CDR3 is TGTGCCATCAGTGACCCTGCAGGATCGAACACTGAAGCTTTCTTT. Protein: CAISDPAGSNTEAFF.

The rearrangement joins TRBV7-2 to TRBJ2-1; D is ambiguous. This CDR3 spans 15 amino acids. V was trimmed by 5 bases and J by 3 bases, leaving 14 bases between them. Per the germline V gene, CDR1 is SGHTA and CDR2 is FQGNSA. The CDR3 protein is CASSQQRLDYNEQFF. The CDR3 nucleotides are TGTGCCAGCAGCCAACAAAGACTGGACTACAATGAGCAGTTCTTC.

This chain joins TRBV15 and TRBJ2-5; D gene ambiguous. The CDR3 is 13 amino acids. The V gene lost 5 bases and the J gene lost 1 base, with 8 bases spanning the gap. Per the germline V gene, CDR1 is LNHNV and CDR2 is YYDKDF (reference sequence). CDR3 coding DNA: TGTGCCACCAGCCGACAACTCCAAGAGACCCAGTACTTC. Residues: CATSRQLQETQYF.

This clone has only a few counts. The chain joins TRBV11-2 to TRBJ1-4; no firm D call. Germline values: CDR1 SGHAT, CDR2 FQNNGV. This CDR3 comprises 15 residues. The V end lost 2 bases, the J end lost 5 bases, and 12 bases lay between the germline ends. Written as DNA, the CDR3 is TGTGCCAGCAGCTTACTGGCGCCTGTGAATGAAAAACTGTTTTTT. It is translated as CASSLLAPVNEKLFF.

V is TRBV5-1 and J is TRBJ2-3; TRBD2 matches 9 bases. V lost 2 bases to trimming and J lost 2 bases; unmatched junction nucleotides: 3. This CDR3 comprises 15 residues. Germline assignment: CDR1 SGHRS and CDR2 YFSETQ. Here the CDR3 DNA reads TGCGCCAGCAGCTTTGGCGGGAGGGCCACAGATACGCAGTATTTT. Its protein is CASSFGGRATDTQYF.

The table lists this clone with a few counts. This chain links TRBV7-2 with TRBJ2-2; a weak D match, TRBD1 (6 bases). V was shortened by 5 bases and J by 0 bases, with 13 bases between the two germline ends. CDR1 SGHTA and CDR2 FQGNSA come from the germline V gene. The CDR3 totals 16 residues. The CDR3 here is CASSTWAGANTGELFF. The CDR3 nucleotides read TGTGCCAGCAGCACCTGGGCAGGGGCGAACACCGGGGAGCTGTTTTTT.

This clone has just one count. The chain couples TRBV6-5 to TRBJ2-2; D not certain. This CDR3 region has 15 residues. V was cut by 7 bases and J by 0 bases, with 12 bases left in between. The germline V gene encodes CDR1 MNHEY and CDR2 SVGAGI. The CDR3 DNA sequence: TGTGCCAGCACTATAGACCGACCGAACACCGGGGAGCTGTTTTTT. Its translation is CASTIDRPNTGELFF.

The genes are TRBV2 and TRBJ2-5; D not certain. Trimming left V 7 bases short and J 1 base short, with 7 bases between. The CDR3 has 12 amino acids. Germline V CDR1 and CDR2: SNHLY, FYNNEI. The CDR3 DNA is TGTGCCAGCATAACGTCCCAAGAGACCCAGTACTTC. This encodes CASITSQETQYF.

The chain recombines TRBV19 with TRBJ1-2; a weak D match, TRBD1 (5 bases). The CDR3 runs 15 residues. V was clipped by 5 bases and J by 9 bases, with 22 bases between them. Germline values: CDR1 LNHDA, CDR2 SQIVND (reference sequence). Here the CDR3 reads CASSGPGTALTSYTF. The DNA for the CDR3 is TGTGCCAGTAGTGGTCCCGGGACGGCCCTTACTAGCTACACCTTC.

In this sample, this clone turned up once. CDR3 loop: CASSALASDTQYF. The CDR3 DNA follows: TGTGCCAGCAGCGCTCTAGCGTCAGATACGCAGTATTTT. The V gene is TRBV4-2, the J gene TRBJ2-3, with D perhaps matching TRBD2 (6 bases). The V gene's germline CDR1 is LGHNA and CDR2 YNFKEQ. CDR3 length: 13 residues. V was cut by 5 bases and J by 4 bases, with 10 bases left in between.

The rearrangement joins TRBV6-6 to TRBJ2-5; 10 bases are a match to TRBD2. This CDR3 comprises 15 residues. Looked up from germline, CDR1 is MNHNY and CDR2 is SVGAGI (reference sequence). Trimming cost V 4 bases and J 4 bases; bases outside gene matches: 6. CDR3 nucleotide sequence: TGTGCCAGCAGTTTAACTAGCGGGGTGGGAGAGACCCAGTACTTC. As protein: CASSLTSGVGETQYF.

The rearrangement joins TRBV13 to TRBJ1-1; D is possibly TRBD1 (5 bases). Germline loops: CDR1 PRHDT, CDR2 FYEKMQ (reference sequence). V lost 5 bases and J 1 base, leaving 14 bases between the germline ends. The CDR3 runs to 15 residues. The CDR3 loop is CASSPKARANTEAFF. In DNA, the CDR3 is TGTGCCAGCAGCCCTAAAGCCAGGGCGAACACTGAAGCTTTCTTT.

In DNA form, the CDR3 reads TGTGCCAGCAGCCTCACAATCACAGATACGCAGTATTTT. Amino acids: CASSLTITDTQYF. The chain recombines TRBV7-9 with TRBJ2-3; no clear D. The CDR3 sequence is 13 residues long. CDR1 and CDR2 from the germline V gene are SEHNR and FQNEAQ (reference sequence). The V end lost 5 bases, the J end lost 2 bases, and 8 bases lay between the germline ends. Supplemented by reference TRBV7-9 and TRBJ2-3, the full variable domain reads DTGVSQNPRHKITKRGQNVTFRCDPISEHNRLYWYRQTLGQGPEFLTYFQNEAQLEKSRLLSDRFSAERPKGSFSTLEIQRTEQGDSAMYLCASSLTITDTQYFGPGTRLTVL.

The chain joins TRBV6-1 to TRBJ2-7, with a possible D match to TRBD2 (6 bases). The CDR3 sequence is 12 residues long. V lost 11 bases and J lost 6, with 17 bases in between. Per germline, CDR1 MNHNS and CDR2 SASEGT. The CDR3 here is CAVTLGLPEQYF. The DNA of the CDR3 is TGTGCCGTAACCCTGGGACTTCCCGAGCAGTACTTC.

The table lists this clone with a count of one. The J gene is TRBJ2-5, the V gene TRBV4-3, with 9 bases lining up with TRBD2. The germline V gene has CDR1 LGHNA and CDR2 YSLEER. V lost 0 bases, J lost 4 bases, and 9 bases stayed unmatched. The CDR3 totals 17 residues. The CDR3 here is CASSQDFGGRAAETQYF. The CDR3 DNA is TGCGCCAGCAGCCAAGATTTCGGCGGGAGGGCCGCAGAGACCCAGTACTTC.

This chain connects TRBV5-1 to TRBJ2-3; no clear D gene. V was trimmed by 0 bases and J by 2 bases, leaving 7 bases between them. Germline assignment: CDR1 SGHRS and CDR2 YFSETQ. The CDR3 sequence is 14 residues long. The DNA for the CDR3 is TGCGCCAGCAGCTTGGATCTCCTCACAGATACGCAGTATTTT. As protein: CASSLDLLTDTQYF.

The rearrangement links TRBV4-3 to TRBJ1-5; possibly TRBD1 for D (5 bases). This CDR3 contains 18 residues. V was shortened by 0 bases and J by 11 bases, with 26 bases between the two germline ends. Germline CDR1 LGHNA, CDR2 YSLEER. The CDR3 nucleotides read TGCGCCAGCAGCCAAGAGGGTGTCGGTAGGGGAGGTGGTACGGCCCAGCATTTT. This translates into CASSQEGVGRGGGTAQHF.

The chain employs TRBV6-5 and TRBJ1-2, with D possibly TRBD1 on 6 matching bases. CDR1 MNHEY and CDR2 SVGAGI come from the germline V gene. The V and J ends lost 5 bases and 4 bases respectively, with 11 bases between them. This CDR3 comprises 13 residues. The CDR3 sequence is CASSKGGSYGYTF. In DNA, the CDR3 is TGTGCCAGCAGTAAAGGGGGTTCCTATGGCTACACCTTC.

This clone was seen only a few times. The CDR3 region is CASSSEPARAGNTIYF. CDR3 DNA: TGCGCCAGCAGCTCCGAACCCGCCAGGGCTGGAAACACCATATATTTT. The J gene is TRBJ1-3, the V gene TRBV5-1, with D possibly being TRBD1 (5 bases). V shed 3 bases and J shed 2 bases, with 15 bases lying between them. The germline V gene has CDR1 SGHRS and CDR2 YFSETQ. The CDR3 runs to 16 residues. The variable domain in full, with the rest retrieved from reference TRBV5-1 and TRBJ1-3, is KAGVTQTPRYLIKTRGQQVTLSCSPISGHRSVSWYQQTPGQGLQFLFEYFSETQRNKGNFPGRFSGRQFSNSRSEMNVSTLELGDSALYLCASSSEPARAGNTIYFGEGSWLTVV.

The V call is TRBV9, the J call TRBJ2-7; D is perhaps TRBD1 (5 bases). The CDR3 has 13 residues. V dropped 0 bases and J dropped 1 base, with 5 bases sitting between them. Germline-derived CDR1 and CDR2 are SGDLS and YYNGEE. CDR3 sequence: CASSVGQSYEQYF. CDR3 DNA: TGTGCCAGCAGCGTAGGACAGTCCTACGAGCAGTACTTC.

The chain uses TRBV10-2 and TRBJ2-3; tentative D call: TRBD2 (5 bases). The CDR3 sequence is 13 residues long. The V end lost 6 bases, the J end lost 1 base, and 8 bases lay between the germline ends. Germline V gene lookup returns CDR1 WSHSY and CDR2 SAAADI. CDR3 nucleotide sequence: TGCGCCAGCAGAGTCGGGGGCACAGATACGCAGTATTTT. Protein: CASRVGGTDTQYF.